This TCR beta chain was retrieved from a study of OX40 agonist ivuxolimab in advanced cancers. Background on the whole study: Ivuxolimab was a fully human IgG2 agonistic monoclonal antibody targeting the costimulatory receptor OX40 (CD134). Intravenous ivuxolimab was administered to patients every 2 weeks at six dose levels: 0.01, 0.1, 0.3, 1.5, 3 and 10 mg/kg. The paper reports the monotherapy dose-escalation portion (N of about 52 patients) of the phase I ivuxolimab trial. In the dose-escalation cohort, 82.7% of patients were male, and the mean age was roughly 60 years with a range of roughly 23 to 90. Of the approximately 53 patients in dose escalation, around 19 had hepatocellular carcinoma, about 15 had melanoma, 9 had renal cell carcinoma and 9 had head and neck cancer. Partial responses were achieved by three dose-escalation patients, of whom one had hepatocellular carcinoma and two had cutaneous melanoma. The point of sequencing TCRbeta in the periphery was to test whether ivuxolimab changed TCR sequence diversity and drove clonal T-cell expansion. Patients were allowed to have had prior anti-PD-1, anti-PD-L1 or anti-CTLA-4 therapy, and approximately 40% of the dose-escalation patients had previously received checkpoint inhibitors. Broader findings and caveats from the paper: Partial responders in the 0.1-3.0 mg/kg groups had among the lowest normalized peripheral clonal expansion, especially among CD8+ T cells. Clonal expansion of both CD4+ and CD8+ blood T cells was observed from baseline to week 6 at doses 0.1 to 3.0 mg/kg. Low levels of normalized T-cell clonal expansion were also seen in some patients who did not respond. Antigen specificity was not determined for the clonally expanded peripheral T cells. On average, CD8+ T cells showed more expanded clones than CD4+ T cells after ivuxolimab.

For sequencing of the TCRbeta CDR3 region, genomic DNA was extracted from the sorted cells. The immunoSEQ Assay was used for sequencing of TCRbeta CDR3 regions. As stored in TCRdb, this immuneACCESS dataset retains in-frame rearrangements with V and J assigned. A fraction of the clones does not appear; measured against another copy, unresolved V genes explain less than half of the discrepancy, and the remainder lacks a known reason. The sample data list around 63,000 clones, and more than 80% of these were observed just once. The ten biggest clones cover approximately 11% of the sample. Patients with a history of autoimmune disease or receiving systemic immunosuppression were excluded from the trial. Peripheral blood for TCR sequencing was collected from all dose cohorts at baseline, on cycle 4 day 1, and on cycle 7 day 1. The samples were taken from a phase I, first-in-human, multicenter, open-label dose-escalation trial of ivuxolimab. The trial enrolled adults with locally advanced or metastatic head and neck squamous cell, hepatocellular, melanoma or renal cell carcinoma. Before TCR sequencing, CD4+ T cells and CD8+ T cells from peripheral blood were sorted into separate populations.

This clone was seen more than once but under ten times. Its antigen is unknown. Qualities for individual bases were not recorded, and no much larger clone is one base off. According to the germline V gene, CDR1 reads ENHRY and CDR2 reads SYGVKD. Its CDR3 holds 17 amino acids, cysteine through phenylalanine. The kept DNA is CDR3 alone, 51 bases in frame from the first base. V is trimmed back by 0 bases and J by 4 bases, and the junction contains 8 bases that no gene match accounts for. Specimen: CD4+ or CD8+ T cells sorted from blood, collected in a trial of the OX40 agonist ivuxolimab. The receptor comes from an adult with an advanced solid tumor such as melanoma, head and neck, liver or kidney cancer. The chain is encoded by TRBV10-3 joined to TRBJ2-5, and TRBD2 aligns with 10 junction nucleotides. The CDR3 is CAISESQAGGRLETQYF. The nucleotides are TGTGCCATCAGTGAGTCGCAAGCGGGGGGGCGGCTAGAGACCCAGTACTTC.